This entry concerns a single T cell receptor (beta chain). Antigen unknown. The data were obtained in a study of blood T cells in healthy people across ages. General study points: The recorded TCR beta diversity per million T cells decreased in a roughly linear manner with age.

CDR1 and CDR2 from the germline V gene are DFQATT and SNEGSKA (reference sequence). V was clipped by 5 bases and J by 11 bases; unmatched bases: 21. This CDR3 has 17 residues. Collection of ten milliliters of peripheral blood was performed for each donor. The use of a sample-barcoded 5' primer and a J-beta primer mix characterized a second PCR of roughly 6 to 11 cycles. Each cDNA molecule, via a template-switch adaptor with 12 random nucleotides, was tagged. TCRdb re-called the 5' RACE reads through MiXCR, storing one row per CDR3 protein. This table holds about 690,000 distinct CDR3 sequences, about 43% found once.

This chain connects TRBV20-1 to TRBJ2-5, with 12 bases identical to TRBD2. This TCR derives from a man of 80 years or more in good health. Sequences were obtained from blood. This chain's CDR3 is CSASGLAGGARGNEQYF. For the CDR3, the DNA is TGCAGTGCTTCGGGGCTAGCGGGAGGGGCTAGAGGGAATGAGCAGTACTTC.